The T cell receptor beta chain under discussion was sequenced for a study of regulatory T cells in long-lasting Graves disease. This clonotype occurred many times. HTBI primers from iRepertoire and Arm-PCR of CDR3 regions yielded the TCR beta libraries. TCRdb re-analysed the multiplex PCR reads in MiXCR, keeping a single row per CDR3 protein. Of fewer than 550,000 distinct CDR3 sequences listed, around 15% are singletons. Losses at the gene ends were 2 bases for V and 3 bases for J; bases not matched to a gene: 4. The CDR3 loop spans 14 amino acids. In germline, CDR1 is SGHDT, CDR2 YYEEEE. Time point meaning: newly diagnosed GD, antithyroid drugs for less than 3 months. The TCR library was made from RNA extracted from PBMCs. Separately, the same data were catalogued under a study of T cells in Graves' hyperthyroidism and ophthalmopathy.

The chain has TRBV5-6 and TRBJ1-1, with 7 nucleotides matching TRBD1. Sequencing was performed on peripheral blood mononuclear cells (PBMCs), taken at new diagnosis, from a patient treated with antithyroid drugs. This receptor was identified in a woman aged 18-29 years with Graves disease. CDR3 amino acids: CASSFPTGDTEAFF. CDR3 bases: TGTGCCAGCAGCTTTCCTACAGGGGACACTGAAGCTTTCTTT.